This TCR beta chain was identified in a study of radiotherapy plus CTLA-4 blockade in lung cancer. This clone occurred once. The repertoire was sequenced with immunoSEQ multiplex PCR; TCRdb's copy has only in-frame clones and lacks some. Of some 70,000 clones listed, under 85% are singletons. CDR1 and CDR2 from the germline V gene are MDHEN and SYDVKM. This CDR3 is 14 amino acids long. Trimming cost V 3 bases and J 6 bases, with 14 bases left between them. The TCR originated in a human donor with non-small cell lung cancer who had a partial response to radiotherapy plus ipilimumab. Sample: peripheral blood, taken from a patient treated with radiotherapy plus ipilimumab. The chain employs TRBV28 and TRBJ1-1; D gene unclear. CDR3 sequence reads: CASSLNLRGAEAFF. CDR3 DNA sequence: TGTGCCAGCAGTTTGAACCTAAGAGGAGCTGAAGCTTTCTTT.